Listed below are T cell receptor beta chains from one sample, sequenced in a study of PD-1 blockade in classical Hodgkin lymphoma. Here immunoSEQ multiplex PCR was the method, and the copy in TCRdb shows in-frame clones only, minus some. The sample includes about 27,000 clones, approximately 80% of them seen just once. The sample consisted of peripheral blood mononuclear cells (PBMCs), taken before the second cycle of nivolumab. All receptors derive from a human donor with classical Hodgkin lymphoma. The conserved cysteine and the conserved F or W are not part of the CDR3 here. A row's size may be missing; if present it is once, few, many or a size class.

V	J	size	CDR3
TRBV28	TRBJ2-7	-	ASSLGGYEQY
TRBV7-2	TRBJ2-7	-	ASSLTGSVGEQY
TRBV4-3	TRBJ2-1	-	ASSQDKKVDEQF
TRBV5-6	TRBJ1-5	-	ASSFWDRGRQPQH
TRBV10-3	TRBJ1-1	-	AISEQGQNTEAF
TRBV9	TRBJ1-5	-	ASGQTSSDQPQH
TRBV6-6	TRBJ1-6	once	ASSLRDRAGAPLH
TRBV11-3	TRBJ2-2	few	ASSPSTGELF
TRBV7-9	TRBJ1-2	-	ASTTGEGYT
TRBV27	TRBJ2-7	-	ASSRQGDYEQY
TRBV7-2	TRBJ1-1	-	ASSLVDMNTEAF
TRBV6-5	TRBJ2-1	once	ASRGLAGGYNEQF
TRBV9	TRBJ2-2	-	ASSARGEADTGELF
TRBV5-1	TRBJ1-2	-	ASSAGTGGLYGYT
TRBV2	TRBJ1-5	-	ASSEGGNLAHQPQH
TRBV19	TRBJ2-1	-	ASSIAGFYNEQF
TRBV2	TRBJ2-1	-	ASSVDGGPYNEQF
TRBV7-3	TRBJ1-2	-	ASSLNQGASGYT
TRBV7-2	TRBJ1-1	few	ASSLSQGGTEAF
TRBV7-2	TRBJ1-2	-	ASSQQGVGYGYT
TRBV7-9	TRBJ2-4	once	ASSLEGQAKNIQY
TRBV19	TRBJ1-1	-	ASRRTMNTEAF
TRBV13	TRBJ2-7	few	ASSLRGQGISSYEQY
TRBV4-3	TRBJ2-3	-	ASSQDIGATDTQY
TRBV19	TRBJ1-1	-	ASSRVLMNTEAF
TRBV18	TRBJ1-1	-	ASSPPSQGGTEAF
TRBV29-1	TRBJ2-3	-	SPLFGDTQY
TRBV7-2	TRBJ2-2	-	ASSLRTARNLGGELF
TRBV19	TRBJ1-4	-	ASRGRTNEKLF
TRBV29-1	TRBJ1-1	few	SADESSERAF
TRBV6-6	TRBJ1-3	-	ASSPAPSSGNTIY
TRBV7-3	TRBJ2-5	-	ASAPGDGKTQY
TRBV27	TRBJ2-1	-	ASQPQASYNEQF
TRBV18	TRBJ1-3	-	ASSPRRGQRSGNTIY
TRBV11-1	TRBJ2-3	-	ASSLSRTDTQY
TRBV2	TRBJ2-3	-	ASSEGLAWYTQY
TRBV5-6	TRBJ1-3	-	ASTLMGNTIY
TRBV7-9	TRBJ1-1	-	ASIETAQDTEAF
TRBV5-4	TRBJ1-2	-	ASSLGAPGGASYGYT
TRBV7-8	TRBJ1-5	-	ASSLIRGGVNQPQH
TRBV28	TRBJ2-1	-	ASRLDGPGNEQF
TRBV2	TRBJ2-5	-	ASSEKTQLGGSKTQY
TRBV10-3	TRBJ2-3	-	AISESNSGASTDTQY
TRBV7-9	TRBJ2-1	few	ASSLSSSYNEQF
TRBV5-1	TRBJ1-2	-	ASSLRAGETYGYT
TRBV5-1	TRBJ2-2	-	ASSPGQNTGELF
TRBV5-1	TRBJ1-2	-	ASSVGTGPYYGYT